The 13 T cell receptor beta chains reported below all come from one sample, sequenced in a study of T cells expressing NK-cell markers (TCRdb year 2020). Libraries were made using 5' RACE. Sequencing was carried out with an Illumina HiSeq 2000. TCRdb reprocessed the reads into one record per CDR3 protein sequence, lacking DNA. The sample's own table lists about 460,000 distinct CDR3 sequences. The ten largest make up more than 1.4% of the sample. The sequenced sample was blood T cells: a sorted CD56 or NKG2C T cell subset, CD4+ or CD8+ T cells, or bulk PBMC T cells (not recorded which). The receptors shown here come from a woman between 50 and 59 years old in good health. Donor details come from another sample of the same person, matched by shared clones.

This chain links TRBV5-1 with TRBJ2-1. CDR1 and CDR2 from the germline V gene are SGHRS and YFSETQ. This CDR3 has 16 residues. CDR3 protein: CASSSGQLIINNEQFF.

The rearrangement uses TRBV7-8 and TRBJ2-7; TCRdb's D gene call, TRBD1, goes unchecked for lack of DNA. Germline CDR1 reads SGHVS; CDR2 reads FQNEAQ. This CDR3 has 17 residues. This CDR3 reads CASSSRGFGVPGYEQYF.

CDR3 in amino acids: CASSFEGQRNQPQHF. The chain employs TRBV27 and TRBJ1-5; the D call of TRBD1 rests on TCRdb alone, since no DNA is present to check it. Germline CDR1 and CDR2: MNHEY and SMNVEV (reference sequence). The CDR3 totals 15 residues.

The V gene is TRBV12-3 or TRBV12-4, the J gene TRBJ1-1; with no DNA, the TCRdb D assignment of TRBD1 cannot be verified. The CDR3 consists of 15 residues. The CDR3 loop reads CASSFRGQANTEAFF.

The V call is TRBV20-1, the J call TRBJ2-6. The CDR3 consists of 14 residues. Germline CDR1 and CDR2: DFQATT and SNEGSKA (reference sequence). CDR3 sequence: CSAREVAGANVLTF.

V gene TRBV29-1 combines with J gene TRBJ2-2. Germline CDR1 reads SQVTM; CDR2 reads ANQGSEA. The CDR3 has 13 amino acids. The CDR3 is CSVEEENTGELFF.

V gene TRBV12-3 or TRBV12-4 combines with J gene TRBJ2-1; TCRdb names TRBD2, which stays unverified in the absence of DNA. This CDR3 is 17 amino acids long. The CDR3 reads CASSLNAAGEVKNEQFF.

The chain combines TRBV3-1 with TRBJ2-3; TCRdb proposes TRBD2, but this gene call is untestable without DNA. CDR1 and CDR2 (germline): LGHDT, YNNKEL (reference sequence). This CDR3 is built from 15 residues. CDR3 protein: CASRVAGHRTDTQYF.

V is TRBV5-6 and J is TRBJ1-1. The CDR3 totals 15 residues. Germline V lookup: CDR1 SGHDT, CDR2 YYEEEE. The CDR3 sequence: CASSLGSTADTEAFF.

This sequence joins TRBV4-1 and TRBJ2-1; TCRdb lists TRBD2, though no DNA is available to test this call. Germline V lookup: CDR1 MGHRA, CDR2 YSYEKL. This CDR3 spans 15 amino acids. CDR3 amino acids: CATRLSGSSYNEQFF.

The chain couples TRBV20-1 to TRBJ2-5; TCRdb reports TRBD1, a call that lacks DNA to check it against. Germline CDR1 and CDR2: DFQATT and SNEGSKA (reference sequence). The CDR3 is made up of 15 amino acids. The CDR3 spells CSARPGLGVRETQYF.

The genes are TRBV12-3 or TRBV12-4 and TRBJ2-7; TCRdb's D call of TRBD1 is untestable without DNA. CDR3 length: 14 amino acids. CDR3 loop: CASSDPTGAYEQYF.

CDR3 region: CASSQYGDQPQHF. The gene calls are TRBV14 and TRBJ1-5. The germline V gene encodes CDR1 SGHDN and CDR2 FVKESK. The CDR3 runs to 13 residues.